This T cell receptor (beta chain) was captured in a study of breast tumors, draining lymph nodes, adjacent tissues. Axillary draining lymph nodes of breast cancer patients supplied the node samples. TCRdb passed the multiplex PCR reads through MiXCR, listing each CDR3 protein once. The sample consists of approximately 170,000 distinct CDR3 sequences, 25% to 40% of them appearing once. Germline V CDR1 and CDR2: SGHRS, YFSETQ. The CDR3 length is 14 residues. V shed 4 bases and J shed 0 bases, with 8 bases lying between them. This chain links TRBV5-1 with TRBJ1-5; D not resolved. This receptor was taken from a female donor with breast cancer. Some clones in this sample may be carry-over from other donors' samples. The sequencing input was axillary lymph node tissue. The CDR3: CASSRLTSNQPQHF. The CDR3 region has the DNA TGCGCCAGCAGCCGATTGACTAGCAATCAGCCCCAGCATTTT.